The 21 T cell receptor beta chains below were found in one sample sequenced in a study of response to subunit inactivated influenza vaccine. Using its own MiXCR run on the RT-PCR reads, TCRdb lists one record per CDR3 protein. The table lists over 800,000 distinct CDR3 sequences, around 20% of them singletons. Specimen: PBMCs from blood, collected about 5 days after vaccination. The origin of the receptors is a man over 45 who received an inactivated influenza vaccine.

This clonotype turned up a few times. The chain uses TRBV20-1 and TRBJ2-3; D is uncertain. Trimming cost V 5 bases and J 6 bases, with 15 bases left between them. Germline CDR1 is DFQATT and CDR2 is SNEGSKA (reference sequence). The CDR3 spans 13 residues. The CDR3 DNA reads TGCAGTGCTGGGATCTTTAGTGTTGATACGCAGTATTTT. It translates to CSAGIFSVDTQYF.

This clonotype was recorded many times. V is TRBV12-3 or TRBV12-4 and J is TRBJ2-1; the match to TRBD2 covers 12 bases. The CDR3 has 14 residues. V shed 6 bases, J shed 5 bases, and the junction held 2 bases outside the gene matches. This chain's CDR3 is CASRTSGGNNEQFF. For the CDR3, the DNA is TGTGCCAGCAGGACTAGCGGGGGTAACAATGAGCAGTTCTTC.

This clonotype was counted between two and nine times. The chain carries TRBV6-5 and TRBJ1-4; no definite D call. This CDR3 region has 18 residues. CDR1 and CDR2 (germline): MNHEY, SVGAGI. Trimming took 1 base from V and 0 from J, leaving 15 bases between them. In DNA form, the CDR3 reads TGTGCCAGCAGTTACTTCGTTTTGGGCTCTGCAACTAATGAAAAACTGTTTTTT. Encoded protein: CASSYFVLGSATNEKLFF.

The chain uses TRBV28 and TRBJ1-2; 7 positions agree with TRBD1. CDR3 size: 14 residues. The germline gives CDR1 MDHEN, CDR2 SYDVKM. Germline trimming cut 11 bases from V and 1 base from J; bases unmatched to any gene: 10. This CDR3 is CAGKKPGGNYGYTF. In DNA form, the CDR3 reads TGTGCCGGCAAAAAACCAGGGGGTAACTATGGCTACACCTTC.

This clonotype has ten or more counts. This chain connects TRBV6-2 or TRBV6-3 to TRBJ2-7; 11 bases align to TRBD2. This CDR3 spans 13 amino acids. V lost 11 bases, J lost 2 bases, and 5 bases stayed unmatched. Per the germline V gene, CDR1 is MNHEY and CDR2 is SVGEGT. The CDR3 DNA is TGTGCCTGCGGGACTAGCGGACCCTACGAGCAGTACTTC. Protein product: CACGTSGPYEQYF.

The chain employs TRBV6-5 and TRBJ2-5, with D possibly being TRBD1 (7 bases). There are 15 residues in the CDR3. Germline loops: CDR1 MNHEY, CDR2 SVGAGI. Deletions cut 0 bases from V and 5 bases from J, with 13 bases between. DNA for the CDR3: TGTGCCAGCAGTTACTCGGCAGGGGGGATGGAGACCCAGTACTTC. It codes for CASSYSAGGMETQYF.

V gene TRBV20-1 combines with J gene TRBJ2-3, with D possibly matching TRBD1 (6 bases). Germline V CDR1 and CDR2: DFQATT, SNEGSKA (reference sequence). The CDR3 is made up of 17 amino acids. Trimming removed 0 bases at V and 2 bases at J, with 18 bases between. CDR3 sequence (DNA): TGCAGTGCTAGAGATAACGCCCTGGGACATGTCACAGATACGCAGTATTTT. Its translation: CSARDNALGHVTDTQYF.

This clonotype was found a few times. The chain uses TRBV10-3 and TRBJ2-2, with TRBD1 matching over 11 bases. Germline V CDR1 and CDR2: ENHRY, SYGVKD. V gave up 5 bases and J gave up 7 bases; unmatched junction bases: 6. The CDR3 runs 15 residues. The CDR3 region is CAISRGQGASGELFF. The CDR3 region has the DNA TGTGCCATCAGTCGTGGACAGGGGGCAAGCGGGGAGCTGTTTTTT.

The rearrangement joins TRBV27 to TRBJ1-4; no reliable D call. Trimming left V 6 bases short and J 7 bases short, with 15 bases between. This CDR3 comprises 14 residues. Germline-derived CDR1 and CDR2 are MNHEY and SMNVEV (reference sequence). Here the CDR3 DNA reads TGTGCCAGCAGCCACAGTGGTTTGGGTGAAAAACTGTTTTTT. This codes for CASSHSGLGEKLFF.

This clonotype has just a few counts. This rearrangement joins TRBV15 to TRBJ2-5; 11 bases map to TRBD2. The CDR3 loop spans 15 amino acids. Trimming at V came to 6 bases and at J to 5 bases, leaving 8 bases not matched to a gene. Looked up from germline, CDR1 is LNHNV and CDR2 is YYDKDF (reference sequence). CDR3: CATRTSGTFGETQYF. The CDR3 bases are TGTGCCACCAGGACTAGCGGGACCTTTGGGGAGACCCAGTACTTC. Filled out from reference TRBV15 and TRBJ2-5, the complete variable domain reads DAMVIQNPRYQVTQFGKPVTLSCSQTLNHNVMYWYQQKSSQAPKLLFHYYDKDFNNEADTPDNFQSRRPNTSFCFLDIRSPGLGDTAMYLCATRTSGTFGETQYFGPGTRLLVL.

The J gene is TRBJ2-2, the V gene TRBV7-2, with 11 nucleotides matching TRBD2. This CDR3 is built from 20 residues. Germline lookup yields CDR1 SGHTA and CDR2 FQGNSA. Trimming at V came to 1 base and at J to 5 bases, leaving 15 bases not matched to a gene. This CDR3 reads CASSLGLLAGGPRRTGELFF. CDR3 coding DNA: TGTGCCAGCAGCTTAGGCTTGCTAGCGGGAGGCCCCCGGCGGACCGGGGAGCTGTTTTTT.

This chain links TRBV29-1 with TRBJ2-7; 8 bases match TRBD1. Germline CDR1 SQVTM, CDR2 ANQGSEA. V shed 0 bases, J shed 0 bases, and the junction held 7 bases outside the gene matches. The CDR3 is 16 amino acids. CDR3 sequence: CSVEESRGPLSYEQYF. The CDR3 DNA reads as TGCAGCGTTGAAGAGAGCAGGGGGCCTCTCTCCTACGAGCAGTACTTC.

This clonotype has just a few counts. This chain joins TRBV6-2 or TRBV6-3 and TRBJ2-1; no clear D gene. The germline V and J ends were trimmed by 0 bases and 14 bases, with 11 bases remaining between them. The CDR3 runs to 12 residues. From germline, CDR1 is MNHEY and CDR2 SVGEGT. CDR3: CASSYSGSVKFF. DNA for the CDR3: TGTGCCAGCAGTTACTCGGGTAGTGTGAAGTTCTTC.

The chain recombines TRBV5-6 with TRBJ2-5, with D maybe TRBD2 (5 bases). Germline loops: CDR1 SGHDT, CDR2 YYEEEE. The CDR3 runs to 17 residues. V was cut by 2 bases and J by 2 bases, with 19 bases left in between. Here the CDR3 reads CASSFISRLGVQETQYF. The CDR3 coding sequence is TGTGCCAGCAGCTTCATCTCGCGTTTGGGAGTTCAAGAGACCCAGTACTTC.

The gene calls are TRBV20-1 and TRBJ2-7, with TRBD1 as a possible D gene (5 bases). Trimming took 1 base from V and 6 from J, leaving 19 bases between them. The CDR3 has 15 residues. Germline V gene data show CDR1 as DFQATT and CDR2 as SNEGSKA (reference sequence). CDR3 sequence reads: CSARGWDEGQGEQYF. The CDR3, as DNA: TGCAGTGCTAGAGGGTGGGATGAAGGGCAGGGCGAGCAGTACTTC.

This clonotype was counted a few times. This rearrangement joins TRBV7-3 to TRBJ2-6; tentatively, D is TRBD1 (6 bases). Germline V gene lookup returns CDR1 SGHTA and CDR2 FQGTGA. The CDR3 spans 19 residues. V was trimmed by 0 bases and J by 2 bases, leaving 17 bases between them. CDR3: CASSLTGRPTGPGANVLTF. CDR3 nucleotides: TGTGCCAGCAGCTTAACAGGACGACCAACAGGGCCTGGGGCCAACGTCCTGACTTTC. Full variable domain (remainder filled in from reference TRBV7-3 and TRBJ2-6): GAGVSQTPSNKVTEKGKYVELRCDPISGHTALYWYRQSLGQGPEFLIYFQGTGAADDSGLPNDRFFAVRPEGSVSTLKIQRTERGDSAVYLCASSLTGRPTGPGANVLTFGAGSRLTVL.

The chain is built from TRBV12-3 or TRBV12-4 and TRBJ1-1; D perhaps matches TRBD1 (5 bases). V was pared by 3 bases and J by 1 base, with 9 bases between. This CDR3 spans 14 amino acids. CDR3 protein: CASSFPGGNTEAFF. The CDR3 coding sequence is TGTGCCAGCAGTTTCCCCGGGGGGAACACTGAAGCTTTCTTT.

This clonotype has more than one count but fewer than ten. CDR3 protein: CASRTIQRSQETQYF. CDR3 bases: TGTGCCAGCAGGACCATACAGAGAAGCCAAGAGACCCAGTACTTC. This chain joins TRBV28 and TRBJ2-5; the D is unclear. The ends were cut back, 6 bases at V and 1 base at J, with 15 bases in the middle. Germline V gene data show CDR1 as MDHEN and CDR2 as SYDVKM. The CDR3 is 15 residues long.

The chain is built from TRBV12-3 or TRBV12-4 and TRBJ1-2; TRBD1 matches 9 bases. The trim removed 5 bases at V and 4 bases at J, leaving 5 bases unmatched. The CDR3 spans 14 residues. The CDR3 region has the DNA TGTGCCAGCAGTCCACAGGGGGCCGGCTATGGCTACACCTTC. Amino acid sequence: CASSPQGAGYGYTF.

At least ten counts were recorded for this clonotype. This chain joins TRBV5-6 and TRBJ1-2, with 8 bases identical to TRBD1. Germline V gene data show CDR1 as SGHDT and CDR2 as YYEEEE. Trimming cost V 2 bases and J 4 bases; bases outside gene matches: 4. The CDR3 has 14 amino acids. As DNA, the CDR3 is TGTGCCAGCAGCTTTAGGACAGGGAGCTATGGCTACACCTTC. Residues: CASSFRTGSYGYTF.

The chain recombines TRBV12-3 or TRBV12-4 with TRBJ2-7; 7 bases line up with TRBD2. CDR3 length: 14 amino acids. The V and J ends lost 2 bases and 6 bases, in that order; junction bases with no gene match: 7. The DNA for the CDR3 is TGTGCCAGCAGTTTACAGGGAGGGGTCTCCGAGCAGTACTTC. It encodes CASSLQGGVSEQYF.